This TCR beta chain was captured in a study of tumour-infiltrating T cells in Burkitt lymphoma. Trimming at V came to 3 bases and at J to 4 bases, leaving 9 bases not matched to a gene. This CDR3 spans 16 amino acids. CDR1 is MNHEY and CDR2 is SVGAGI in the germline V gene. Some clones are missing from TCRdb's copy, which holds only in-frame ones; the method was immunoSEQ multiplex PCR. The sample includes approximately 15,000 clones, approximately 80% of them seen just once. The rearrangement links TRBV6-5 to TRBJ1-1; 9 bases align to TRBD1. The sequence was obtained from a human donor with diffuse large B-cell lymphoma. Material: tumor tissue. The CDR3 loop reads CASSYSTGTGFTEAFF. The CDR3 DNA is TGTGCCAGCAGTTATTCCACCGGGACAGGGTTCACTGAAGCTTTCTTT.